A single sample is the source of the 3 T cell receptor beta chains below, sequenced in a study of low-dose radiotherapy and immunotherapy resistance in tumors. The sample's time point: after trial treatment. The sample's treatment: LDRT plus nivolumab, ipilimumab, low-dose cyclophosphamide and aspirin (RACIN trial). Priming of first-strand cDNA relied on TRAV- and TRBV-specific primers (covering alpha and beta chains). Amplification of TCRs used a constant-region primer and V-primer adapter for about 18 PCR cycles. MiXCR, applied by TCRdb to the reads, yields one record per CDR3 protein. The sample shows 95,000 to 100,000 distinct CDR3 sequences, roughly 20% of them seen only once. The specimen was PBMCs, collected after low-dose radiotherapy plus immunotherapy. The receptors here all came from a male donor with prostate cancer.

This clonotype has more than one count but fewer than ten. V and J are TRBV10-3 and TRBJ1-3; a weak D match, TRBD1 (6 bases). V lost 6 bases, J lost 0 bases, and 21 bases lay in between. Germline V CDR1 and CDR2: ENHRY, SYGVKD. The CDR3 length is 18 residues. In DNA form, the CDR3 reads TGTGCCATCAGCCGAGGACAGACGCCGCACAGCTCTGGAAACACCATATATTTT. Translation gives CAISRGQTPHSSGNTIYF.

This clonotype was observed at least ten times. This chain links TRBV7-9 with TRBJ1-5, with D perhaps matching TRBD1 (6 bases). CDR3 length: 12 residues. CDR1 SEHNR and CDR2 FQNEAQ come from the germline V gene (reference sequence). Trimming took off 10 bases at V and 3 bases at J, with 10 bases between the two ends. The CDR3: CATQGPNQPQHF. As DNA, the CDR3 is TGTGCCACACAGGGCCCCAATCAGCCCCAGCATTTT.

The gene calls are TRBV5-1 and TRBJ2-7, with 7 bases aligning to TRBD1. Germline values: CDR1 SGHRS, CDR2 YFSETQ. This CDR3 contains 15 residues. After removal of 4 bases from V and 9 bases from J, the junction contained 16 bases not matched to a gene. As DNA, the CDR3 is TGCGCCAGCAGCCTTAATACAGGGGCGCAGTCGTCGCAGTACTTC. As protein: CASSLNTGAQSSQYF.